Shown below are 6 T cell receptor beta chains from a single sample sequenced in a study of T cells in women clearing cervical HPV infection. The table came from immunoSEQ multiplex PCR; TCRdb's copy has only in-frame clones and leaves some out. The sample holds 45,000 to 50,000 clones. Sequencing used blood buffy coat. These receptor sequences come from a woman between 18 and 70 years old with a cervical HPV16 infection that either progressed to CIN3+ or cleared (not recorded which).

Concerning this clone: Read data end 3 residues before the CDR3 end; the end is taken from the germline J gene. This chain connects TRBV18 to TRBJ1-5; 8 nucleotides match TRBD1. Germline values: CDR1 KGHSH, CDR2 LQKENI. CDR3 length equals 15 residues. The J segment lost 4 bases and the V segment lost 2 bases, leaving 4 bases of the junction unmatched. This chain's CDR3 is CASSPGQGENQPQHF. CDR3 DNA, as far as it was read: TGTGCCAGCTCACCAGGACAGGGAGAAAATCAGCCC. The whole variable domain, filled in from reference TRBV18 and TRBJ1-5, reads NAGVMQNPRHLVRRRGQEARLRCSPMKGHSHVYWYRQLPEEGLKFMVYLQKENIIDESGMPKERFSAEFPKEGPSILRIQQVVRGDSAAYFCASSPGQGENQPQHFGDGTRLSIL.

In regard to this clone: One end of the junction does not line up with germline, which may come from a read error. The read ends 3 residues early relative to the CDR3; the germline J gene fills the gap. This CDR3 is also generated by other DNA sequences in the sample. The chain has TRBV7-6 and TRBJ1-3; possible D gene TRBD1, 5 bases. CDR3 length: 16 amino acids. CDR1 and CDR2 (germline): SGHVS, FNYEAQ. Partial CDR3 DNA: TGTGCCAGCAGCGGAATAGACAGTCGCTCTGGAAACACA. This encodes CASSGIDSRSGNT. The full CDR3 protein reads CASSGIDSRSGNTIYF.

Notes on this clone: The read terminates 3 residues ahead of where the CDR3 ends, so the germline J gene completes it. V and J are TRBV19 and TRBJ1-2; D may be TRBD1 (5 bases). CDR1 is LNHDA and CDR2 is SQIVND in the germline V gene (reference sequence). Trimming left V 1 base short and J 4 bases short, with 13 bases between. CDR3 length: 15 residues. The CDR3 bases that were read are TGTGCCAGTAGTATAGGCAGGGAGACAATCTATGGC. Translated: CASSIGRETIYG. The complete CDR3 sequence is CASSIGRETIYGYTF.

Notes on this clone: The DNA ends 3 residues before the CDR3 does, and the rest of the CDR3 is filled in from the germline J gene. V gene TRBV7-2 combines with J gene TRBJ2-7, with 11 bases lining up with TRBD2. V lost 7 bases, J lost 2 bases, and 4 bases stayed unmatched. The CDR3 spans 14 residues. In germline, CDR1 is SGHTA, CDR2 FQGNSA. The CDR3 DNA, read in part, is TGTGCCAGCACACTAGCGGGGGTTCCCTACGAG. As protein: CASTLAGVPYE. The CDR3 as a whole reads CASTLAGVPYEQYF.

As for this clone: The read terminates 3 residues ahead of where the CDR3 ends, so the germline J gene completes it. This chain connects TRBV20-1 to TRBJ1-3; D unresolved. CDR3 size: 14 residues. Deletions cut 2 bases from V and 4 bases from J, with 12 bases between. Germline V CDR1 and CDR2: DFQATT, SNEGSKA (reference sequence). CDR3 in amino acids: CSARMGGRGNTIYF. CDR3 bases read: TGCAGTGCTAGAATGGGCGGGAGGGGAAACACC.

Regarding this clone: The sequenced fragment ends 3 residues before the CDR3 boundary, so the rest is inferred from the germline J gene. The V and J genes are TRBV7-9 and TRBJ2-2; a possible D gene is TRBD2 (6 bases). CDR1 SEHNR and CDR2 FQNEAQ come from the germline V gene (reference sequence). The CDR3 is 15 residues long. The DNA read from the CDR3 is TGTGCCAGCAGCTTGTCCTACGGGACTGGTGAAAAG. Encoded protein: CASSLSYGTGEK. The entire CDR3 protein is CASSLSYGTGEKLFF.